A selection of T cell receptor beta chains follows, all from one sample in a study of T-cell memory formation after mild COVID-19. TCRdb re-analysed the 5' RACE reads in MiXCR, keeping a single row per CDR3 protein. Among a few hundred thousand distinct CDR3 sequences listed, 25% to 30% were seen once. What was sequenced was PBMCs or a T cell subset sorted from them (not recorded which). The origin of the receptors is an adult woman who had mild COVID-19 (a few samples of this study predate the infection). Cell type and time point are not known. CDR3s include the opening cysteine and the closing phenylalanine or tryptophan. D genes are given only for firm matches. Rows give clone size only sometimes, using once, few, many, or a class for an expanded clone.

>TRBV4-3|.|TRBJ2-1|.
CASSQDGASYNEQFF
TGCGCCAGCAGCCAAGACGGGGCGTCCTACAATGAGCAGTTCTTC
>TRBV2|.|TRBJ1-2|.
CASRLSSYGYTF
TGTGCCAGCAGGTTATCCAGCTATGGCTACACCTTC
>TRBV5-6|few|TRBJ2-4|.
CASSWVTEKNIQYF
TGTGCCAGCAGCTGGGTCACAGAGAAAAACATTCAGTACTTC
>TRBV29-1|few|TRBJ2-3|.
CSACPTGGITDTQYF
TGCAGCGCCTGTCCCACTGGGGGGATCACAGATACGCAGTATTTT
>TRBV6-6|.|TRBJ2-4|TRBD2
CASSSPPGGRRSKNIQYF
TGTGCCAGCAGTTCCCCCCCCGGCGGGAGGCGGTCCAAAAACATTCAGTACTTC
>TRBV5-1|many|TRBJ2-2|.
CASSLSGTGELFF
TGCGCCAGCAGCTTGAGCGGAACCGGGGAGCTGTTTTTT
>TRBV18|few|TRBJ2-3|TRBD1
CASSPPPGQGGSDTQYF
TGTGCCAGCTCACCTCCCCCCGGACAGGGAGGTTCAGATACGCAGTATTTT
>TRBV7-8|.|TRBJ1-1|.
CASSFSSQLNTEAFF
TGTGCCAGCAGCTTTAGTAGCCAGTTAAACACTGAAGCTTTCTTT
>TRBV7-8|.|TRBJ1-1|.
CASSFDGGGSDEAFF
TGTGCCAGCAGCTTTGATGGGGGGGGTAGTGATGAAGCTTTCTTT
>TRBV6-5|.|TRBJ2-7|TRBD2
CASSAGTSLYEQYF
TGTGCCAGCAGTGCCGGGACTAGCCTCTACGAGCAGTACTTC
>TRBV5-1|.|TRBJ1-4|.
CASSLVGGAANEKLFF
TGCGCCAGCAGCTTGGTTGGGGGCGCGGCTAATGAAAAACTGTTTTTT
>TRBV7-2|.|TRBJ2-5|TRBD2
CASSLAPVTSGWVETQYF
TGTGCCAGCAGCTTAGCCCCGGTGACTAGCGGTTGGGTGGAGACCCAGTACTTC
>TRBV19|.|TRBJ1-1|.
CASSIAATNTEAFF
TGTGCCAGTAGTATCGCAGCCACGAACACTGAAGCTTTCTTT
>TRBV12-3/TRBV12-4|.|TRBJ2-5|TRBD2
CASSTARTSAPETQYF
TGTGCCAGCAGTACCGCCCGGACTAGCGCTCCAGAGACCCAGTACTTC
>TRBV29-1|once|TRBJ1-2|.
CSVERDTSYGYTF
TGCAGCGTTGAACGGGACACGTCCTATGGCTACACCTTC
>TRBV6-6|.|TRBJ2-7|.
CASSGRTYEQYF
TGTGCCAGCAGCGGGCGCACCTACGAGCAGTACTTC
>TRBV12-3/TRBV12-4|few|TRBJ2-3|TRBD2
CASSPGTSGSENTQYF
TGTGCCAGCAGTCCTGGGACTAGCGGGAGCGAGAATACGCAGTATTTT
>TRBV19|.|TRBJ1-2|.
CASNGVIGYGYTF
TGTGCCAGTAACGGGGTGATAGGCTATGGCTACACCTTC
>TRBV7-8|.|TRBJ1-5|.
CASSLDRGNQPQHF
TGTGCCAGCAGCTTAGACAGGGGCAATCAGCCCCAGCATTTT
>TRBV7-2|.|TRBJ2-5|.
CASSLIHLRGNQETQYF
TGTGCCAGCAGCTTAATTCATCTTCGCGGAAACCAAGAGACCCAGTACTTC
>TRBV13|.|TRBJ2-7|.
CASRRGGGSYEQYF
TGTGCCAGCCGAAGGGGAGGGGGCTCCTACGAGCAGTACTTC
>TRBV7-2|many|TRBJ2-1|.
CASSLGLENEQFF
TGTGCCAGCAGCTTAGGACTAGAAAATGAGCAGTTCTTC
>TRBV18|.|TRBJ2-2|TRBD1
CASRRTGKPFTGELFF
TGTGCCAGCAGACGGACAGGCAAACCTTTCACCGGGGAGCTGTTTTTT
>TRBV4-1|.|TRBJ2-7|TRBD1
CASSQAGGSEQYF
TGCGCCAGCAGCCAAGCAGGGGGCTCCGAGCAGTACTTC
>TRBV7-9|few|TRBJ2-7|.
CASSPTRHPTYEQYF
TGTGCCAGCAGCCCAACCCGACACCCCACCTACGAGCAGTACTTC
>TRBV5-6|few|TRBJ1-1|.
CASSLTDRPNTEAFF
TGTGCCAGCAGCTTGACGGACCGCCCGAACACTGAAGCTTTCTTT
>TRBV4-2|.|TRBJ2-7|.
CASSQGRASGLYEQYF
TGTGCCAGCAGCCAAGGACGAGCGAGTGGGTTGTATGAGCAGTACTTC